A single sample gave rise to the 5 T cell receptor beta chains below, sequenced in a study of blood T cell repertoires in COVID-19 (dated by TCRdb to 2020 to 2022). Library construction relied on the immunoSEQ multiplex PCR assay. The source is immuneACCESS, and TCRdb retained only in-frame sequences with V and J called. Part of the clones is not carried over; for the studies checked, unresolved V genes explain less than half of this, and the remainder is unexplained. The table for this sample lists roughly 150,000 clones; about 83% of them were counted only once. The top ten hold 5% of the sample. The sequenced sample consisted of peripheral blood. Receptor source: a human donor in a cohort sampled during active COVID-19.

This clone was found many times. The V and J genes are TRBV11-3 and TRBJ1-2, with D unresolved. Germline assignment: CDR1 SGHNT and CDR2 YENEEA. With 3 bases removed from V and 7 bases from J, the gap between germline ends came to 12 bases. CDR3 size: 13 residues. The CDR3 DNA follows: TGTGCCAGCAGCTTTGGACTGACTTCTGGCTACACCTTC. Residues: CASSFGLTSGYTF.

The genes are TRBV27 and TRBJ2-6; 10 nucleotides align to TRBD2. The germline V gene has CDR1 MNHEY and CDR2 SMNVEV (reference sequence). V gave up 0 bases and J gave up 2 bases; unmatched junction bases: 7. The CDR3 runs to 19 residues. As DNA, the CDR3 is TGTGCCAGCAGTTTATCCCTAGCGGGAGTCTTAACTGGGGCCAACGTCCTGACTTTC. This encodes CASSLSLAGVLTGANVLTF.

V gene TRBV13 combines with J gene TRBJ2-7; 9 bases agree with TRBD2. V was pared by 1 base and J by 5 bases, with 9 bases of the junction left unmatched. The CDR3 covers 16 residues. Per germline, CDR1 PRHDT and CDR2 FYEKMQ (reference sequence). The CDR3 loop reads CASSLETSGRNNEQYF. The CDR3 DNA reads TGTGCCAGCAGCTTAGAGACTAGCGGAAGGAACAACGAGCAGTACTTC.

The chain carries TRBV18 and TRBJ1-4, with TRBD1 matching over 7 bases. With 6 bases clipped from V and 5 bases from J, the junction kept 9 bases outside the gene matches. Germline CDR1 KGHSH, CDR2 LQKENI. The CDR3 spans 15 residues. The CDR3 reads CASSPKGARNEKLFF. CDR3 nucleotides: TGTGCCAGCTCCCCTAAGGGGGCGCGGAATGAAAAACTGTTTTTT.

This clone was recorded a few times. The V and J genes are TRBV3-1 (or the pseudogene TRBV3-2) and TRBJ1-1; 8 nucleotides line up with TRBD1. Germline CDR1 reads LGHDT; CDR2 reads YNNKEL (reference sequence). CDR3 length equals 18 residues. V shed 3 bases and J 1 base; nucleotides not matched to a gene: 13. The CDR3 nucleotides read TGTGCCAGCAGCCAGGACCTTGGGACAGGTATGAGGAACACTGAAGCTTTCTTT. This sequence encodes CASSQDLGTGMRNTEAFF.